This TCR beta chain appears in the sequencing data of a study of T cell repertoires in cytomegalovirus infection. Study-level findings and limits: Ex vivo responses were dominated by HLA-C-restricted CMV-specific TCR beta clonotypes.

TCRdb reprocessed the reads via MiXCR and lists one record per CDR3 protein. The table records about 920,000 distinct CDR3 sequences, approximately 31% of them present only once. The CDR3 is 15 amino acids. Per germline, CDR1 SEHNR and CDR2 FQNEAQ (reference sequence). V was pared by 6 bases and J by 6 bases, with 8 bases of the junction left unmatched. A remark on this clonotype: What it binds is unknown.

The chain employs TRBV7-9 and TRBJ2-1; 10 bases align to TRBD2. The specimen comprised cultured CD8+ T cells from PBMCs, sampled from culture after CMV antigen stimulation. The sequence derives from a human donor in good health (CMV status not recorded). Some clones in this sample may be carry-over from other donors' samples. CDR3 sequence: CASSFTSGKVNEQFF. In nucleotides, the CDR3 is TGTGCCAGCAGTTTTACTAGCGGGAAAGTCAATGAGCAGTTCTTC.